Presented here are 27 T cell receptor beta chains from one specimen sequenced in a study of T cell clonality in common variable immunodeficiency. Clones were read by immunoSEQ multiplex PCR, and TCRdb kept only the in-frame ones, dropping some. There are 42,000 or so clones in the sample, none observed a single time. Sequences were obtained from peripheral blood mononuclear cells. The receptor source for this set is a person between 18 and 75 years old in good health.

The sample holds many counts of this clone. The CDR3 end is not reached by the read, which stops 3 residues before it; the germline J gene fills it in. This rearrangement joins TRBV30 to TRBJ1-1; no clear D. CDR3 size: 10 residues. Germline assignment: CDR1 GTSNPN and CDR2 SVGIG (reference sequence). CDR3 bases read: TGTGCCTGGGCCCGTAGCGAA. This encodes CAWARSE. The full CDR3 is CAWARSEAFF.

This clone was found many times. The sequenced fragment ends 3 residues before the CDR3 boundary, so the rest is inferred from the germline J gene. V usage is TRBV6-1 and J usage is TRBJ2-3; 7 bases are a match to TRBD1. The CDR3 spans 15 residues. J gave up 0 bases and V 5 bases, and 5 bases lay outside the gene matches. Germline CDR1 is MNHNS and CDR2 is SASEGT. CDR3: CASSKGGFSTDTQYF. CDR3 DNA (partial): TGTGCCAGCAGTAAAGGGGGCTTTAGCACAGATACG.

This clone was detected ten times or more. Read data end 3 residues before the CDR3 end; the end is taken from the germline J gene. The chain links TRBV5-1 to TRBJ2-4; D not certain. Germline V CDR1 and CDR2: SGHRS, YFSETQ. The germline V and J ends were trimmed by 3 bases and 1 base, with 8 bases remaining between them. This CDR3 has 14 amino acids. CDR3 loop: CASSSTVAKNIQYF. The sequenced CDR3 bases are TGCGCCAGCAGCTCCACAGTCGCCAAAAACATT. Supplemented by reference TRBV5-1 and TRBJ2-4, the full variable domain reads KAGVTQTPRYLIKTRGQQVTLSCSPISGHRSVSWYQQTPGQGLQFLFEYFSETQRNKGNFPGRFSGRQFSNSRSEMNVSTLELGDSALYLCASSSTVAKNIQYFGAGTRLSVL.

This clone was counted many times. The read terminates 3 residues ahead of where the CDR3 ends, so the germline J gene completes it. The V and J genes are TRBV5-5 and TRBJ2-5; D not resolved. Germline CDR1 and CDR2: SGHKS and YYEKEE (reference sequence). The V and J ends lost 3 bases and 2 bases respectively, with 11 bases between them. This CDR3 has 14 amino acids. This CDR3 is CASSSPDLQETQYF. The covered CDR3 bases are TGTGCCAGCAGCTCCCCCGACTTACAAGAGACC.

Concerning this clone itself: With the read ending 3 residues before the CDR3 end, the germline J gene is used to fill in that end. The rearrangement joins TRBV7-2 to TRBJ1-4; TRBD1 is a possible D gene (5 bases). From germline, CDR1 is SGHTA and CDR2 FQGNSA. The CDR3 spans 17 residues. The sequenced part of the CDR3 DNA is TGTGCCAGCAGCTTAGCCTGGGGCGGCCCTAATAATTCACCA. This encodes CASSLAWGGPNNSP. The entire CDR3 protein reads CASSLAWGGPNNSPLFF.

There are many counts of this clone. The CDR3 loop is CASSYGPIGTDTQYF. Partial CDR3 DNA: TGTGCCAGCAGCTATGGTCCCATAGGCACAGATACG. J is TRBJ2-3 and V is TRBV5-6; D uncertain. The read halts 3 residues ahead of the CDR3 end, with the missing end drawn from the germline J gene. This CDR3 is 15 amino acids long. The V end was cut by 3 bases, the J end by 1 base, with 12 bases between. Germline V gene lookup returns CDR1 SGHDT and CDR2 YYEEEE.

The sample holds a few counts of this clone. The read falls 3 residues short of the CDR3 end, and the missing part is taken from the germline J gene. The V call is TRBV11-3, the J call TRBJ2-2; TRBD1 matches 11 bases. V gave up 4 bases and J gave up 8 bases; unmatched junction bases: 6. This CDR3 comprises 15 residues. Germline V gene data show CDR1 as SGHNT and CDR2 as YENEEA. The CDR3: CASSSRTGGKGELFF. Incomplete CDR3 DNA: TGTGCCAGCAGCTCCCGGACAGGGGGCAAGGGGGAG.

Many counts were recorded for this clone. CDR3 in amino acids: CASSPTRALWGRAYTGELFF. The CDR3 bases that were read are TGTGCCAGCTCACCGACGCGGGCTTTGTGGGGGCGGGCTTACACCGGGGAG. This chain connects TRBV18 to TRBJ2-2, with D possibly TRBD1 on 6 matching bases. The read is 3 residues too short to cover the CDR3 end, so that end is filled in from the germline J gene. There are 20 residues in the CDR3. V lost 3 bases to trimming and J lost 3 bases, with 26 bases between them. Germline CDR1 reads KGHSH; CDR2 reads LQKENI.

The table lists this clone with many counts. The sequenced fragment ends 3 residues before the CDR3 boundary, so the rest is inferred from the germline J gene. The chain is built from TRBV7-2 and TRBJ2-7, with no clear D. Germline CDR1 and CDR2: SGHTA and FQGNSA. This CDR3 has 14 amino acids. V lost 1 base to trimming and J lost 0 bases, with 7 bases between them. The CDR3 DNA, read in part, is TGTGCCAGCAGCTTAGTGCTAGGCTCCTACGAG. Translating gives CASSLVLGSYE. The whole CDR3 protein is CASSLVLGSYEQYF.

At least ten counts were recorded for this clone. The sequence runs out 3 residues before the end of the CDR3; the remainder is reconstructed from the germline J gene. The rearrangement uses TRBV7-6 and TRBJ2-1; 10 bases are shared with TRBD1. V was clipped by 6 bases and J by 9 bases; unmatched bases: 5. This CDR3 has 13 residues. The germline V gene has CDR1 SGHVS and CDR2 FNYEAQ. Partial CDR3 DNA: TGTGCCAGCAGTTCCCGGGACAGGGGTGAG. It is translated as CASSSRDRGE. The full CDR3 reads CASSSRDRGEQFF.

The table lists this clone with a few counts. With the read ending 3 residues before the CDR3 end, the germline J gene is used to fill in that end. This chain uses TRBV5-1 with TRBJ2-2, with D perhaps matching TRBD1 (5 bases). Trimming removed 0 bases at V and 3 bases at J, with 6 bases between. Germline assignment: CDR1 SGHRS and CDR2 YFSETQ. This CDR3 is built from 14 residues. The sequenced CDR3 bases are TGCGCCAGCAGCTTGGTCAGGGACACCGGGGAG. Its protein is CASSLVRDTGE. Given in full, the CDR3 is CASSLVRDTGELFF.

This clone has ten or more counts. The CDR3 extends 3 residues past the end of the read, so its final part is completed from the germline J gene. The chain is built from TRBV6-2 or TRBV6-3 and TRBJ2-1, with TRBD2 matching 12 bases. Germline trimming cut 0 bases from V and 8 bases from J; bases unmatched to any gene: 5. CDR1 is MNHEY, CDR2 SVGEGT, per germline. This CDR3 has 16 amino acids. The sequenced CDR3 bases are TGTGCCAGCAGTTACTCGACTAGCGGGAGCAGCGATGAG. It translates to CASSYSTSGSSDE. The CDR3 as a whole reads CASSYSTSGSSDEQFF.

This clone was counted only a few times. Sequencing ends 3 residues short of the CDR3 end; the germline J gene provides the rest. The chain is built from TRBV2 and TRBJ1-5, with 7 bases that match TRBD1. Germline CDR1 and CDR2: SNHLY and FYNNEI. The CDR3 contains 15 residues. Unmatched junction bases numbered 10, after V lost 8 bases and J lost 3 bases. This CDR3 reads CASDTSGTDNQPQHF. The sequenced CDR3 bases are TGTGCCAGCGATACGTCCGGGACAGACAATCAGCCC.

This clone showed up many times. The sequence runs out 3 residues before the end of the CDR3; the remainder is reconstructed from the germline J gene. This chain links TRBV20-1 with TRBJ2-7; 12 bases align to TRBD2. The V and J ends lost 4 bases and 4 bases, in that order; junction bases with no gene match: 5. This CDR3 has 14 amino acids. Germline assignment: CDR1 DFQATT and CDR2 SNEGSKA (reference sequence). The CDR3 here is CSAMGLAGKYEQYF. The sequenced part of the CDR3 DNA is TGCAGTGCTATGGGACTAGCGGGTAAATACGAG.

In its sample, this clone was seen many times. The sequenced fragment ends 3 residues before the CDR3 boundary, so the rest is inferred from the germline J gene. This chain connects TRBV29-1 to TRBJ2-1, with 9 bases identical to TRBD1. CDR1 and CDR2 (germline): SQVTM, ANQGSEA. The ends lost 3 bases at V and 6 bases at J; junction bases unmatched: 9. The CDR3 length is 15 residues. The sequenced CDR3 bases are TGCAGCGTTGATAGTCGGGACAGGGCTTCCAATGAG. This translates into CSVDSRDRASNE. The full CDR3 protein is CSVDSRDRASNEQFF.

This clone has just a few counts. The read falls 3 residues short of the CDR3 end, and the missing part is taken from the germline J gene. The gene calls are TRBV19 and TRBJ1-5; weak D call: TRBD1 (6 bases). V was cut by 7 bases and J by 0 bases, with 7 bases left in between. CDR3 size: 13 residues. CDR1 and CDR2 (germline): LNHDA, SQIVND (reference sequence). The CDR3 sequence: CASMDSSNQPQHF. The DNA read from the CDR3 is TGTGCCAGTATGGACAGTAGCAATCAGCCC. The full variable domain, in which reference TRBV19 and TRBJ1-5 provide the parts outside the CDR3, is DGGITQSPKYLFRKEGQNVTLSCEQNLNHDAMYWYRQDPGQGLRLIYYSQIVNDFQKGDIAEGYSVSREKKESFPLTVTSAQKNPTAFYLCASMDSSNQPQHFGDGTRLSIL.

As to this clone: The CDR3 extends 3 residues past the end of the read, so its final part is completed from the germline J gene. The chain has TRBV7-3 and TRBJ2-5; a possible D gene is TRBD2 (6 bases). Germline assignment: CDR1 SGHTA and CDR2 FQGTGA. There are 14 residues in the CDR3. The CDR3 bases that were read are TGTGCCAGCAGCTTTACTAGCAGCACAGATACC. Encoded protein: CASSFTSSTDT. The entire CDR3 reads CASSFTSSTDTQYF.

This clone was seen ten or more times. The CDR3 end falls 3 residues outside the read, so it is completed with the germline J gene. This rearrangement joins TRBV19 to TRBJ2-5; D perhaps matches TRBD2 (5 bases). V shed 4 bases and J shed 5 bases, with 20 bases lying between them. The CDR3 has 16 amino acids. Germline CDR1 is LNHDA and CDR2 is SQIVND (reference sequence). The sequenced part of the CDR3 DNA is TGTGCCAGTAGTAGGGTTGGCGGACTTCAGTCGGAGACC. This translates into CASSRVGGLQSET. The CDR3 reads in full as CASSRVGGLQSETQYF.

This clone was observed many times. The DNA ends 3 residues before the CDR3 does, and the rest of the CDR3 is filled in from the germline J gene. The rearrangement links TRBV10-3 to TRBJ1-2; D perhaps matches TRBD1 (6 bases). Germline V gene lookup returns CDR1 ENHRY and CDR2 SYGVKD. CDR3 length equals 15 residues. Trimming left V 3 bases short and J 7 bases short, with 18 bases between. CDR3 in amino acids: CAISERWDTLVGYTF. The sequenced part of the CDR3 DNA is TGTGCCATCAGTGAAAGGTGGGACACCTTGGTTGGC.

The table lists this clone with many counts. The CDR3 is cut off 3 residues early in the read; its end comes from the germline J gene. J is TRBJ2-6 and V is TRBV2; unclear D gene. The CDR3 has 15 residues. Trimming cost V 6 bases and J 1 base, with 10 bases left between them. Germline V gives CDR1 SNHLY, CDR2 FYNNEI. The CDR3: CASSATASGANVLTF. The sequenced CDR3 bases are TGTGCCAGCAGCGCGACTGCGTCTGGGGCCAACGTC.

This clone has ten or more counts. The read finishes 3 residues shy of the CDR3 end, and the germline J gene is used to complete it. The chain carries TRBV12-3 or TRBV12-4 and TRBJ2-7; 12 nucleotides match TRBD2. This CDR3 region has 17 residues. With V trimmed by 8 bases and J by 1 base, 12 bases remained unmatched. The DNA read from the CDR3 is TGTGCCAGCTCAAGGGCGACTAGCGGGAGATCTTCCTACGAG. Its protein is CASSRATSGRSSYE. The CDR3 in full is CASSRATSGRSSYEQYF.

This clone was recorded at least ten times. The observed sequence ends 3 residues before the CDR3 terminus, with the missing tail filled in from the germline J gene. J is TRBJ1-4 and V is TRBV2; maybe TRBD1 (5 bases). The germline V and J ends were trimmed by 3 bases and 9 bases, with 14 bases remaining between them. The germline V gene has CDR1 SNHLY and CDR2 FYNNEI. This CDR3 region has 14 residues. CDR3 in amino acids: CASSEGRATKKLFF. The part of the CDR3 DNA that was read is TGTGCCAGCAGTGAGGGCAGGGCCACGAAAAAA.

This clone occurred many times. CDR3 sequence: CASTGTGRTEAFF. The CDR3 bases that were read are TGTGCCAGCACCGGGACAGGGAGGACTGAA. This sequence joins TRBV6-2 or TRBV6-3 and TRBJ1-1; 9 bases are shared with TRBD1. From the germline J gene comes the end of the CDR3, since the read stops 3 residues before it. The CDR3 contains 13 residues. From germline, CDR1 is MNHEY and CDR2 SVGEGT. J gave up 5 bases and V 7 bases, and 5 bases lay outside the gene matches.

This clone was recorded at least ten times. Read sequence stops 3 residues before the CDR3 end, and the germline J gene provides the missing end. The chain couples TRBV20-1 to TRBJ2-1; 9 nucleotides agree with TRBD2. The junction had 3 bases not matched to a gene; V was cut back by 7 bases and J by 2 bases. CDR1 is DFQATT and CDR2 is SNEGSKA in the germline V gene (reference sequence). There are 13 residues in the CDR3. This CDR3 reads CSVLAGTYNEQFF. The covered CDR3 bases are TGCAGTGTTCTAGCGGGAACCTACAATGAG.

There are many counts of this clone. The CDR3 protein is CSAGGKGPTYEQYF. The sequenced part of the CDR3 DNA is TGCAGTGCTGGAGGGAAGGGGCCCACCTACGAG. The chain recombines TRBV20-1 with TRBJ2-7, with TRBD2 as a possible D gene (6 bases). The read halts 3 residues ahead of the CDR3 end, with the missing end drawn from the germline J gene. CDR3 length: 14 amino acids. In germline, CDR1 is DFQATT, CDR2 SNEGSKA (reference sequence). The ends were cut back, 5 bases at V and 2 bases at J, with 16 bases in the middle.

This clone appeared many times. The read terminates 3 residues ahead of where the CDR3 ends, so the germline J gene completes it. The chain carries TRBV9 and TRBJ2-2; D not certain. Trimming removed 2 bases from V and 4 bases from J, with 12 bases in between. The CDR3 consists of 15 residues. Germline lookup yields CDR1 SGDLS and CDR2 YYNGEE. The DNA read from the CDR3 is TGTGCCAGCAGCGTCGGGTCGGCTCCCACCGGGGAG. This sequence encodes CASSVGSAPTGE. The whole CDR3 region reads CASSVGSAPTGELFF.

This clone was recorded at least ten times. The read is 3 residues too short to cover the CDR3 end, so that end is filled in from the germline J gene. The V gene is TRBV3-1 (or the pseudogene TRBV3-2), the J gene TRBJ1-6; maybe TRBD1 (5 bases). The CDR3 runs to 15 residues. V lost 4 bases to trimming and J lost 1 base, with 8 bases between them. CDR1 and CDR2 from the germline V gene are LGHDT and YNNKEL (reference sequence). The CDR3 loop is CASSPRGSYNSPLHF. The DNA read from the CDR3 is TGTGCCAGCAGCCCCCGGGGGTCCTATAATTCACCC.